This T cell receptor beta chain was identified during a study of blood T cell repertoires in COVID-19. The overall study: The study drew acute and convalescent COVID-19 samples from the United States, Italy and Spain. The cDNA or gDNA used as material had been derived from T cells, B-cell-depleted T cells, or PBMCs.

This CDR3 has 16 residues. The germline V gene encodes CDR1 SQVTM and CDR2 ANQGSEA. Trimming cost V 7 bases and J 1 base, with 20 bases left between them. In the original analysis: From reference gene primer amplification, estimates of nucleated cell counts were derived. Data came from immunoSEQ multiplex PCR; TCRdb stores just in-frame clones and leaves some out. D and trimming were read from the DNA, whereas the V and J calls and clone size are those reported in that table. The sample has hundreds of thousands of clones; more than 85% are singletons. The TCR comes from a man between 60 and 70 years old with acute or convalescent COVID-19. This chain connects TRBV29-1 to TRBJ1-5, with D possibly matching TRBD1 (5 bases). The material sequenced was peripheral blood. In DNA form, the CDR3 reads TGCAGCGCCGAACTGCAGGGCCCGGAGAGCAATCAGCCCCAGCATTTT. Translating gives CSAELQGPESNQPQHF.